Listed below are T cell receptor beta chains from one sample, sequenced in a study of cytotoxic CD8 clonotypes in ibrutinib-treated CLL. Assay: immunoSEQ multiplex PCR; the TCRdb copy retains only in-frame clones and omits some. The data contain about 160,000 clones, about 88% of them singletons. The sequenced sample was PBMCs, obtained at disease progression, from a patient treated with ibrutinib. These receptors were obtained from a human donor with chronic lymphocytic leukemia. Both conserved end residues are part of each CDR3. Each record gives: V gene, D gene, CDR3 length, clone size, J gene, CDR3 DNA, CDR3 protein. The D gene is left open where the match is weak. The size field is filled for only some rows; it gives once, few, many or a size class.

V gene: TRBV6-1; D gene: TRBD1; CDR3 length: 15; clone size: -; J gene: TRBJ2-3; CDR3 DNA: TGTGCCAGCAGAACCGACAGGGGAAGCACAGATACGCAGTATTTT; CDR3 protein: CASRTDRGSTDTQYF
V gene: TRBV5-1; D gene: TRBD2; CDR3 length: 18; clone size: -; J gene: TRBJ2-7; CDR3 DNA: TGCGCCAGCAGCTTGGCTCCAGTGACTAGCGGGAGCTCCTACGAGCAGTACTTC; CDR3 protein: CASSLAPVTSGSSYEQYF
V gene: TRBV7-8; D gene: -; CDR3 length: 11; clone size: -; J gene: TRBJ1-1; CDR3 DNA: TGTGCCAGCAGCTTAGCTGGTGAAGCTTTCTTT; CDR3 protein: CASSLAGEAFF
V gene: TRBV5-1; D gene: -; CDR3 length: 13; clone size: -; J gene: TRBJ2-1; CDR3 DNA: TGCGCCAGCAGCTTGTCAGACAACAATGAGCAGTTCTTC; CDR3 protein: CASSLSDNNEQFF
V gene: TRBV5-1; D gene: TRBD2; CDR3 length: 15; clone size: -; J gene: TRBJ2-3; CDR3 DNA: TGCGCCAGCAAGTTGGCGGGAGGGCGGCGTGATACGCAGTATTTT; CDR3 protein: CASKLAGGRRDTQYF
V gene: TRBV7-2; D gene: TRBD1; CDR3 length: 15; clone size: -; J gene: TRBJ2-7; CDR3 DNA: TGTGCCAGCAGCTGGGACAGTAGCTCAGTAGGCGAGCAGTACTTC; CDR3 protein: CASSWDSSSVGEQYF
V gene: TRBV7-9; D gene: TRBD1; CDR3 length: 15; clone size: -; J gene: TRBJ2-2; CDR3 DNA: TGTGCCAGCAGCTTGGGACAGGACTACACCGGGGAGCTGTTTTTT; CDR3 protein: CASSLGQDYTGELFF
V gene: TRBV5-1; D gene: TRBD1; CDR3 length: 14; clone size: -; J gene: TRBJ2-5; CDR3 DNA: TGCGCCAGCAGCTGGACAGGGGATCAAGAGACCCAGTACTTC; CDR3 protein: CASSWTGDQETQYF
V gene: TRBV9; D gene: -; CDR3 length: 20; clone size: -; J gene: TRBJ1-1; CDR3 DNA: TGTGCCAGCAGCGTAGATTTTAGGGGTCCGGGACCCGGGGGGTACACTGAAGCTTTCTTT; CDR3 protein: CASSVDFRGPGPGGYTEAFF
V gene: TRBV4-3; D gene: -; CDR3 length: 13; clone size: -; J gene: TRBJ2-7; CDR3 DNA: TGCGCCAGCAGCCAATCTAGCTTCTACGAGCAGTACTTC; CDR3 protein: CASSQSSFYEQYF
V gene: TRBV29-1; D gene: -; CDR3 length: 13; clone size: -; J gene: TRBJ1-5; CDR3 DNA: TGCAGCGTCGCGGACGGCGGCAATCAGCCCCAGCATTTT; CDR3 protein: CSVADGGNQPQHF
V gene: TRBV9; D gene: -; CDR3 length: 15; clone size: -; J gene: TRBJ2-7; CDR3 DNA: TGTGCCAGCAGCCCCGAGGTAGGGGGTAGCTACGAGCAGTACTTC; CDR3 protein: CASSPEVGGSYEQYF
V gene: TRBV5-1; D gene: -; CDR3 length: 15; clone size: few; J gene: TRBJ2-7; CDR3 DNA: TGCGCCAGCAGCTTTTCCCCGGTCATTACGGGCGAGCAGTACTTC; CDR3 protein: CASSFSPVITGEQYF
V gene: TRBV9; D gene: TRBD2; CDR3 length: 18; clone size: few; J gene: TRBJ2-3; CDR3 DNA: TGTGCCAGCAGCGCTGGACTAGCGGGAGGTGGAAGCACAGATACGCAGTATTTT; CDR3 protein: CASSAGLAGGGSTDTQYF
V gene: TRBV29-1; D gene: TRBD1; CDR3 length: 15; clone size: -; J gene: TRBJ1-1; CDR3 DNA: TGCAGCGTTGTAGGACAGGGAGGTTTTTGGGCTGAAGCTTTCTTT; CDR3 protein: CSVVGQGGFWAEAFF
V gene: TRBV7-7; D gene: -; CDR3 length: 13; clone size: -; J gene: TRBJ2-1; CDR3 DNA: TGTGCTAGCAGCTTCGGCGGGGAATATGAGCAGTTCTTC; CDR3 protein: CASSFGGEYEQFF
V gene: TRBV5-1; D gene: -; CDR3 length: 13; clone size: few; J gene: TRBJ1-2; CDR3 DNA: TGCGCCAGCAGCTTGGAAGTCGGACAGCGCTACACCTTC; CDR3 protein: CASSLEVGQRYTF
V gene: TRBV10-3; D gene: -; CDR3 length: 13; clone size: -; J gene: TRBJ1-1; CDR3 DNA: TGTGCCATCAGTGAGACGGGAGACACTGAAGCTTTCTTT; CDR3 protein: CAISETGDTEAFF
V gene: TRBV28; D gene: TRBD1; CDR3 length: 15; clone size: -; J gene: TRBJ1-5; CDR3 DNA: TGTGCCAGCAGATTAGGGACAGGGGAAAATCAGCCCCAGCATTTT; CDR3 protein: CASRLGTGENQPQHF
V gene: TRBV11-1; D gene: -; CDR3 length: 15; clone size: -; J gene: TRBJ2-2; CDR3 DNA: TGTGCCAGCAGCCGCGGGTCTTCGAACACCGGGGAGCTGTTTTTT; CDR3 protein: CASSRGSSNTGELFF
V gene: TRBV5-4; D gene: -; CDR3 length: 14; clone size: -; J gene: TRBJ1-3; CDR3 DNA: TGTGCCAGCAGCTTGGCCCAGGGCGGAAACACCATATATTTT; CDR3 protein: CASSLAQGGNTIYF
V gene: TRBV4-1; D gene: -; CDR3 length: 17; clone size: -; J gene: TRBJ2-1; CDR3 DNA: TGCGCCAGCAGCCAAGACGTACAGCGCCGGTCCTACAATGAGCAGTTCTTC; CDR3 protein: CASSQDVQRRSYNEQFF
V gene: TRBV5-6; D gene: -; CDR3 length: 15; clone size: once; J gene: TRBJ2-3; CDR3 DNA: TGTGCCAGCAGCTTTAAGGGAGAGGGCACAGATACGCAGTATTTT; CDR3 protein: CASSFKGEGTDTQYF
V gene: TRBV18; D gene: TRBD1; CDR3 length: 14; clone size: -; J gene: TRBJ1-1; CDR3 DNA: TGTGCCAGCTCATCGACAGGGGAGAACAGGGAAGCTTTCTTT; CDR3 protein: CASSSTGENREAFF
V gene: TRBV2; D gene: TRBD2; CDR3 length: 17; clone size: -; J gene: TRBJ2-3; CDR3 DNA: TGTGCCAGCAGTCCGGGACTAGGGCGGGGGGGCACAGATACGCAGTATTTT; CDR3 protein: CASSPGLGRGGTDTQYF
V gene: TRBV29-1; D gene: -; CDR3 length: 11; clone size: -; J gene: TRBJ2-3; CDR3 DNA: TGCAGCGTTGCTGAAGTAGATACGCAGTATTTT; CDR3 protein: CSVAEVDTQYF
V gene: TRBV6-6; D gene: -; CDR3 length: 16; clone size: -; J gene: TRBJ1-1; CDR3 DNA: TGTGCCAGCAGTTACTCACAGGTGCCCCTGAACACTGAAGCTTTCTTT; CDR3 protein: CASSYSQVPLNTEAFF
V gene: TRBV10-3; D gene: -; CDR3 length: 12; clone size: -; J gene: TRBJ2-4; CDR3 DNA: TGTGCCATCAGTGAGGAGAAAAACCTTCAGTACTTC; CDR3 protein: CAISEEKNLQYF
V gene: TRBV28; D gene: -; CDR3 length: 14; clone size: -; J gene: TRBJ1-1; CDR3 DNA: TGTGCCAGCAGCCGTGTAGGGGGTCACACTGAAGCTTTCTTT; CDR3 protein: CASSRVGGHTEAFF
V gene: TRBV30; D gene: -; CDR3 length: 16; clone size: -; J gene: TRBJ2-5; CDR3 DNA: TGTGCCTGGAGTCGGGGTCTGAGCGTAGGTCAAGAGACCCAGTACTTC; CDR3 protein: CAWSRGLSVGQETQYF
V gene: TRBV30; D gene: TRBD2; CDR3 length: 19; clone size: -; J gene: TRBJ2-7; CDR3 DNA: TGTGCCTGGGGGGGGACCGGGACTAGCGCCATGAGCCCATCCTACGAGCAGTACTTC; CDR3 protein: CAWGGTGTSAMSPSYEQYF
V gene: TRBV19; D gene: -; CDR3 length: 13; clone size: -; J gene: TRBJ2-2; CDR3 DNA: TGTGCCAGTAGTACCGGAAGTGCCGGGGAGCTGTTTTTT; CDR3 protein: CASSTGSAGELFF
V gene: TRBV6-1; D gene: -; CDR3 length: 13; clone size: -; J gene: TRBJ1-1; CDR3 DNA: TGTGCCAGCAGTGTAGGACAGTACACTGAAGCTTTCTTT; CDR3 protein: CASSVGQYTEAFF